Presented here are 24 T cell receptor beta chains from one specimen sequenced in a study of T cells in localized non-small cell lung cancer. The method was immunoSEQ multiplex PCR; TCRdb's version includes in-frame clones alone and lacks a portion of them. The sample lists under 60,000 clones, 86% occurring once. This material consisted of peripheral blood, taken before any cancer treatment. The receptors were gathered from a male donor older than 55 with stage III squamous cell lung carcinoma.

CDR3 DNA sequence: TGTGCCAGCAGCTTAGCTTGGGCTAGCGGAACAGATACGCAGTATTTT. This sequence encodes CASSLAWASGTDTQYF. J is TRBJ2-3 and V is TRBV7-2; 7 nucleotides match TRBD2. This CDR3 comprises 16 residues. Germline CDR1 SGHTA, CDR2 FQGNSA. V lost 0 bases to trimming and J lost 3 bases; unmatched junction nucleotides: 6.

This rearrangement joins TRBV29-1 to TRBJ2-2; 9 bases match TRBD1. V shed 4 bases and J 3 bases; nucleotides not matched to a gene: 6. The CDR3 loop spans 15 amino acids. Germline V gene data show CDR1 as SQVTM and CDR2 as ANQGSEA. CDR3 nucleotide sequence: TGCAGCGTTGTCTTTGACAGGGGGGACACCGGGGAGCTGTTTTTT. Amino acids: CSVVFDRGDTGELFF.

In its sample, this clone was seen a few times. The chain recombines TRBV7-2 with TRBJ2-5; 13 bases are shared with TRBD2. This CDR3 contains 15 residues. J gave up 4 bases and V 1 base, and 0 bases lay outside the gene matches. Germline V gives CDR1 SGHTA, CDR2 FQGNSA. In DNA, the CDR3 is TGTGCCAGCAGCTTAGGACTAGCGGGAGGAGAGACCCAGTACTTC. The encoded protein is CASSLGLAGGETQYF.

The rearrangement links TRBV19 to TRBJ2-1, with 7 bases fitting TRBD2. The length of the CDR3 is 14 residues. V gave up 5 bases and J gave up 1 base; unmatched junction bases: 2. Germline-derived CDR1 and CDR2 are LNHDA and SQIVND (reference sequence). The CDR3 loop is CASSRGLSYNEQFF. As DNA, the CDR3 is TGTGCCAGTAGTCGGGGACTATCCTACAATGAGCAGTTCTTC.

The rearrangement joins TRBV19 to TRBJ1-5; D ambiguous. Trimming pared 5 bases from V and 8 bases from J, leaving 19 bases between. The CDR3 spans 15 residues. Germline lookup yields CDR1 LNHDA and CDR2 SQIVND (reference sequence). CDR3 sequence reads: CASSSSGLGSEPQHF. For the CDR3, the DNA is TGTGCCAGTAGTTCTTCGGGGTTGGGGTCGGAGCCCCAGCATTTT.

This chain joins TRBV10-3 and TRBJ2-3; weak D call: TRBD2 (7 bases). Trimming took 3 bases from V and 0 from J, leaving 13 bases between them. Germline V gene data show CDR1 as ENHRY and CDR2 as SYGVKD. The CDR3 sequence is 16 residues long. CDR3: CAISDGGGSSTDTQYF. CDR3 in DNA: TGTGCCATCAGTGACGGCGGGGGCTCTAGCACAGATACGCAGTATTTT.

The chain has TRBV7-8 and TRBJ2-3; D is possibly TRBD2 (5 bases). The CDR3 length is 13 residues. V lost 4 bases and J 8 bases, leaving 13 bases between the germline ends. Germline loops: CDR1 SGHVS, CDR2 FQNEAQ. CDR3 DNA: TGTGCCAGCAGCTCTCAGGCTGGGAGTACGCAGTATTTT. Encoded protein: CASSSQAGSTQYF.

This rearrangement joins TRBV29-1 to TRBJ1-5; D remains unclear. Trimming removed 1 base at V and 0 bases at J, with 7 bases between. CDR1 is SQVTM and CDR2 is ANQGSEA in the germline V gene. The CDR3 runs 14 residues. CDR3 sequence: CSVEGTNSNQPQHF. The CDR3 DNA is TGCAGCGTTGAAGGAACAAATAGCAATCAGCCCCAGCATTTT.

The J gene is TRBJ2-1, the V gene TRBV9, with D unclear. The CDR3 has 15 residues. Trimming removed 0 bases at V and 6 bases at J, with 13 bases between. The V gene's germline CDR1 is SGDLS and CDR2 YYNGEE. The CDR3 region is CASSVAVGLGNEQFF. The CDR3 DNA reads TGTGCCAGCAGCGTAGCTGTAGGGCTGGGCAATGAGCAGTTCTTC. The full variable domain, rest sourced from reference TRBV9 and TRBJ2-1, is DSGVTQTPKHLITATGQRVTLRCSPRSGDLSVYWYQQSLDQGLQFLIQYYNGEERAKGNILERFSAQQFPDLHSELNLSSLELGDSALYFCASSVAVGLGNEQFFGPGTRLTVL.

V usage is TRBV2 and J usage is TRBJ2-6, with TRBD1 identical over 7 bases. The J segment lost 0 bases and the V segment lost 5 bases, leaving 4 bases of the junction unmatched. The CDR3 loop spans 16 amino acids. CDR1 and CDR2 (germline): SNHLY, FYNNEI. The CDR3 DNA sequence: TGTGCCAGCAGTAGGGACAGACTCTCTGGGGCCAACGTCCTGACTTTC. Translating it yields CASSRDRLSGANVLTF.

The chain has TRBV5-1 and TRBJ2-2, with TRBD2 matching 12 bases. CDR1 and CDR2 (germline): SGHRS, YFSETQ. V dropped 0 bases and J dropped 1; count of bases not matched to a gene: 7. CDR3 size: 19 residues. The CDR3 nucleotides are TGCGCCAGCAGCTTGGCCGGAACTAGCGGGAGGATGAACACCGGGGAGCTGTTTTTT. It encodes CASSLAGTSGRMNTGELFF.

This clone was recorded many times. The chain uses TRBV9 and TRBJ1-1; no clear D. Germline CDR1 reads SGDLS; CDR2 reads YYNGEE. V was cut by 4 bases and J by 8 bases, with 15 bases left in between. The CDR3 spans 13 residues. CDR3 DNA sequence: TGTGCCAGCAGCACCCGCCCCGACGGGGAAGCTTTCTTT. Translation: CASSTRPDGEAFF.

CDR3 sequence: CASSQIAGDDSQYF. In nucleotides, the CDR3 is TGCGCCAGCAGCCAAATAGCGGGGGACGATTCCCAGTACTTC. The rearrangement uses TRBV4-1 and TRBJ2-5; 9 bases are shared with TRBD2. V trimming: 2 bases; J trimming: 9 bases; junction bases outside the gene matches: 7. Germline loops: CDR1 MGHRA, CDR2 YSYEKL. The CDR3 is 14 residues long.

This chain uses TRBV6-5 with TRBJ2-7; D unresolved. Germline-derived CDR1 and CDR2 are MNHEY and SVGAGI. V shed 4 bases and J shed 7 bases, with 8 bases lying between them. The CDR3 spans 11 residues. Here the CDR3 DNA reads TGTGCCAGCAGTTCCCTGAGGGAGCAGTACTTC. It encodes CASSSLREQYF.

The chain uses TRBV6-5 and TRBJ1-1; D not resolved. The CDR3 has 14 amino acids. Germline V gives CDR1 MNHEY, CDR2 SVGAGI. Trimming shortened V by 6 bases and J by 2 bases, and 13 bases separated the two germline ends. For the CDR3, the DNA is TGTGCCAGCAGGCTGGAGGAGGGTAACACTGAAGCTTTCTTT. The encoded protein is CASRLEEGNTEAFF.

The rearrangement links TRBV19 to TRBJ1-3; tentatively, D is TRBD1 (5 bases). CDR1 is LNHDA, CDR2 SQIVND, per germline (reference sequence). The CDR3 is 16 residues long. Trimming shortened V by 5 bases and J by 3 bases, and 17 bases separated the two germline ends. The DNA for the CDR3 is TGTGCCAGTAGTCCCGAGACAGCATATCGTGGAAACACCATATATTTT. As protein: CASSPETAYRGNTIYF.

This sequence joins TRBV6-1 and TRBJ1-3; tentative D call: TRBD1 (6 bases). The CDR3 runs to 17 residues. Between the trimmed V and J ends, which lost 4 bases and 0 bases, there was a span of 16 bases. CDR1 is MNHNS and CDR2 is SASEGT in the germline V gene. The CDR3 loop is CASSGSGTLNSGNTIYF. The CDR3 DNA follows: TGTGCCAGCAGTGGTTCCGGGACACTGAACTCTGGAAACACCATATATTTT.

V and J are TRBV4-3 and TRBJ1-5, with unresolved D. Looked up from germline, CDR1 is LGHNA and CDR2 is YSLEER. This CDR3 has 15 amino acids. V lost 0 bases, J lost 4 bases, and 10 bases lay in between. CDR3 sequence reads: CASSQDPGVNQPQHF. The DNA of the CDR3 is TGCGCCAGCAGCCAAGATCCCGGGGTTAATCAGCCCCAGCATTTT.

This CDR3 reads CASGTDYGYTF. The CDR3 DNA is TGTGCCAGCGGGACAGACTATGGCTACACCTTC. The chain recombines TRBV19 with TRBJ1-2; 7 bases are shared with TRBD1. With 9 bases clipped from V and 3 bases from J, the junction kept 1 base outside the gene matches. Germline V gene lookup returns CDR1 LNHDA and CDR2 SQIVND (reference sequence). The CDR3 sequence is 11 residues long.

CDR3 residues: CASSLVARTNEKLFF. Here the CDR3 DNA reads TGTGCCAGCAGCTTAGTTGCCCGAACTAATGAAAAACTGTTTTTT. The J gene is TRBJ1-4, the V gene TRBV7-2; D is unclear. Trimming removed 1 base at V and 1 base at J, with 7 bases between. The CDR3 has 15 residues. Germline assignment: CDR1 SGHTA and CDR2 FQGNSA.

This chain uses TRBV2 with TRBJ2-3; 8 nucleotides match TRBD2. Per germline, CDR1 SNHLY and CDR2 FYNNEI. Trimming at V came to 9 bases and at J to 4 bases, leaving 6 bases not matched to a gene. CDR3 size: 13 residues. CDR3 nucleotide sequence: TGTGCCAGTTATCCGGGGGGGGCAGATACGCAGTATTTT. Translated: CASYPGGADTQYF.

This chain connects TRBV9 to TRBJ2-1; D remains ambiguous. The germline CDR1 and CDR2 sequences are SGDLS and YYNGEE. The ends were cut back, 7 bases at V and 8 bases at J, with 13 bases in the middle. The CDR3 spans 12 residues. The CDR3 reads CASSASYYEQFF. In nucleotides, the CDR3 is TGTGCCAGCTCTGCTAGTTACTATGAGCAGTTCTTC. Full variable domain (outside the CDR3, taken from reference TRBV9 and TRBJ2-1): DSGVTQTPKHLITATGQRVTLRCSPRSGDLSVYWYQQSLDQGLQFLIQYYNGEERAKGNILERFSAQQFPDLHSELNLSSLELGDSALYFCASSASYYEQFFGPGTRLTVL.

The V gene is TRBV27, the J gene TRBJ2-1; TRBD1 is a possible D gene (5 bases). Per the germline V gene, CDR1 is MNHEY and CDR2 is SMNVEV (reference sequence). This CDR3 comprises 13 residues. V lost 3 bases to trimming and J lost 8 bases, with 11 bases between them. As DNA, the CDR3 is TGTGCCAGCAGTTTTCAGCAGGGCTATGAGCAGTTCTTC. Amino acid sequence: CASSFQQGYEQFF.

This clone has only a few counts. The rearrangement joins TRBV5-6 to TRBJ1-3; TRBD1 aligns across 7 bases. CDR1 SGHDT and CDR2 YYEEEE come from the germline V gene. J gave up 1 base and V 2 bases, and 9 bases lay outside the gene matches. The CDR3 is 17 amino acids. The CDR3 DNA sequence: TGTGCCAGCAGCTTCCTCGAGGGGGCAAGTTCTGGAAACACCATATATTTT. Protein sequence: CASSFLEGASSGNTIYF.